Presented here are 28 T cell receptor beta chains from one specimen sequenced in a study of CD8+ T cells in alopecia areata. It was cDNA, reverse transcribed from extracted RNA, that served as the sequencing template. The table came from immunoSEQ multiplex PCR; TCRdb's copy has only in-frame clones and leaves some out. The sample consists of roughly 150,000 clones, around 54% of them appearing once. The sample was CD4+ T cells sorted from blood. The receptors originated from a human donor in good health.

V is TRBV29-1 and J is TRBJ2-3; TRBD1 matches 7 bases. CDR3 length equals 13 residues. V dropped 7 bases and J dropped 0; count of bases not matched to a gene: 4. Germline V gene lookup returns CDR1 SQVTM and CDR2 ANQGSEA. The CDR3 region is CSDRTGSTDTQYF. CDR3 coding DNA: TGCAGCGACCGGACAGGTAGCACAGATACGCAGTATTTT.

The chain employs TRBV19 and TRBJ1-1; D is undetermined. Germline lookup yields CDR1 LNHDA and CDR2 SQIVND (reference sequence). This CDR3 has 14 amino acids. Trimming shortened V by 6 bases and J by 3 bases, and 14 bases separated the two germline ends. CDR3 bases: TGTGCCAGTAGCCACGGAGCGGAATACACTGAAGCTTTCTTT. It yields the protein CASSHGAEYTEAFF.

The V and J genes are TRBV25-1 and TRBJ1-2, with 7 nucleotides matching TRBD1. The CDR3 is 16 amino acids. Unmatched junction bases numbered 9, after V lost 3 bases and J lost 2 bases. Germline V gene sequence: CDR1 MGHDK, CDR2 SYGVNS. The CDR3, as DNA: TGTGCCAGCAGTGATGGGACAAGGGGGCTGAACTATGGCTACACCTTC. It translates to CASSDGTRGLNYGYTF.

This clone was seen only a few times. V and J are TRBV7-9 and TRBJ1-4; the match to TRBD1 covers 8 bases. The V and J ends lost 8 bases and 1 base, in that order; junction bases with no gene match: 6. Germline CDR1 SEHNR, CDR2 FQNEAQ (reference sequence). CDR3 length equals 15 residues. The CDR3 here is CASDFGQGTNEKLFF. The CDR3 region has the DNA TGTGCCAGCGACTTTGGACAGGGAACTAATGAAAAACTGTTTTTT.

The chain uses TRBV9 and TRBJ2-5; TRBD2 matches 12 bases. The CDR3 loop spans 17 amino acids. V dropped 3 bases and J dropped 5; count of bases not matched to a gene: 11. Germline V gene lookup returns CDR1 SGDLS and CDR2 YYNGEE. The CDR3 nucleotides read TGTGCCAGCAGCGCCAAAGGACTAGCGGGACGTCCCGAGACCCAGTACTTC. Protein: CASSAKGLAGRPETQYF.

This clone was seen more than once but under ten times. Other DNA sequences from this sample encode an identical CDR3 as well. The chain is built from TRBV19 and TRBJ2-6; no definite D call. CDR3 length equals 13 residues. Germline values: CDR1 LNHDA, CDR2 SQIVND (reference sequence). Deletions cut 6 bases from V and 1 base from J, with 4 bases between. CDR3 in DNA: TGTGCCAGTAGGGGGTCTGGGGCCAACGTCCTGACTTTC. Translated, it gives CASRGSGANVLTF.

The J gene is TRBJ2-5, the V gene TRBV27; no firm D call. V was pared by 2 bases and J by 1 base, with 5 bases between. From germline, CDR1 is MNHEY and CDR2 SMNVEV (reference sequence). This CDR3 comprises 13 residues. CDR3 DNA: TGTGCCAGCAGTTTAATGGTCCAAGAGACCCAGTACTTC. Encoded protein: CASSLMVQETQYF.

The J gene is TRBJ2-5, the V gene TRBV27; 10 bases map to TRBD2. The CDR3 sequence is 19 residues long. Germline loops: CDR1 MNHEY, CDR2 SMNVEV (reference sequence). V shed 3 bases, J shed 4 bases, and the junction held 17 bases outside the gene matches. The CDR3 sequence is CASSFPNPKLAGISETQYF. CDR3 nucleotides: TGTGCCAGCAGTTTCCCGAATCCGAAACTAGCGGGAATATCAGAGACCCAGTACTTC.

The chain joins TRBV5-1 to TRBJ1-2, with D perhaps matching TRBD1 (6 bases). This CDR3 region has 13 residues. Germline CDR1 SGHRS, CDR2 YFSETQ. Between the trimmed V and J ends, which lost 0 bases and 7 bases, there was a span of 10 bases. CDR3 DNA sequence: TGCGCCAGCAGCTTGGGGCAGGGGCTTGGCTACACCTTC. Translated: CASSLGQGLGYTF.

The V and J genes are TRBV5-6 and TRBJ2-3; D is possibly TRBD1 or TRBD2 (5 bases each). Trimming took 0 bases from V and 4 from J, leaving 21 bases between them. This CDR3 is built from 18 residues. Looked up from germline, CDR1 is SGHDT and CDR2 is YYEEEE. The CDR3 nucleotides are TGTGCCAGCAGCTTGGTGCTGTCGACGGGGCTGCTTTCAGATACGCAGTATTTT. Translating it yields CASSLVLSTGLLSDTQYF.

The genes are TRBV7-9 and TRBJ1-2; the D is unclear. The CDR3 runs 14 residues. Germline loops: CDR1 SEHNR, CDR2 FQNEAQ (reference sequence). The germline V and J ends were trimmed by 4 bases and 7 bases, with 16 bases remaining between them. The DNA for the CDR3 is TGTGCCAGCAGCTCCCGTACGGGGAGAGGTGGCTACACCTTC. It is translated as CASSSRTGRGGYTF.

CDR3 sequence: CASSFRTKVGGYTF. CDR3 coding DNA: TGTGCCAGCAGTTTTCGTACGAAAGTTGGCGGCTACACCTTC. The V and J genes are TRBV28 and TRBJ1-2; D is unresolved. Germline lookup yields CDR1 MDHEN and CDR2 SYDVKM. The CDR3 spans 14 residues. With 3 bases removed from V and 8 bases from J, the gap between germline ends came to 16 bases.

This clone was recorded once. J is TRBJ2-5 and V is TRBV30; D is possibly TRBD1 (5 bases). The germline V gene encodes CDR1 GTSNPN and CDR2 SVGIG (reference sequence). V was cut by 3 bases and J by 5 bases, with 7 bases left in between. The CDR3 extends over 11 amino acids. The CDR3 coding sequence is TGTGCCTGGAGCGCAGGGGAGACCCAGTACTTC. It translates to CAWSAGETQYF.

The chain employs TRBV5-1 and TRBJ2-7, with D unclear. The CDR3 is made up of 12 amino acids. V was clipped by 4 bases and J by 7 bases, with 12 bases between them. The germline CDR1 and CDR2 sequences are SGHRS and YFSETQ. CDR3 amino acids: CASSPPSEEQYF. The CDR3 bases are TGCGCCAGCAGCCCCCCTAGTGAAGAGCAGTACTTC.

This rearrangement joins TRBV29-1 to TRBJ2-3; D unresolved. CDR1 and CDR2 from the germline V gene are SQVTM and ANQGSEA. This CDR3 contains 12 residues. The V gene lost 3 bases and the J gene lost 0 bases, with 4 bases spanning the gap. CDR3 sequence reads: CSVETSTDTQYF. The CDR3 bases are TGCAGCGTTGAGACTAGCACAGATACGCAGTATTTT.

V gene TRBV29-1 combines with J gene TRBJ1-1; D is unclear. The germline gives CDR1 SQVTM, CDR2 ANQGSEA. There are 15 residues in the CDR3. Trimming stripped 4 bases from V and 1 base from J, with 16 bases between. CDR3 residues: CSVVPQVAWNTEAFF. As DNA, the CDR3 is TGCAGCGTTGTCCCCCAAGTGGCATGGAACACTGAAGCTTTCTTT.

The CDR3 DNA reads as TGTGCCAGCAGGCTCAGGGGGTCTGGGGCCAACGTCCTGACTTTC. Translating gives CASRLRGSGANVLTF. This chain connects TRBV28 to TRBJ2-6, with 7 bases identical to TRBD1. CDR1 and CDR2 from the germline V gene are MDHEN and SYDVKM. V lost 6 bases to trimming and J lost 1 base; unmatched junction nucleotides: 3. This CDR3 region has 15 residues. Full variable domain (missing parts from reference TRBV28 and TRBJ2-6): DVKVTQSSRYLVKRTGEKVFLECVQDMDHENMFWYRQDPGLGLRLIYFSYDVKMKEKGDIPEGYSVSREKKERFSLILESASTNQTSMYLCASRLRGSGANVLTFGAGSRLTVL.

CDR3 DNA: TGCGCCAGCAGCTTGGAAGGGGCTATAACCGGCTACACCTTC. It is translated as CASSLEGAITGYTF. The rearrangement links TRBV5-1 to TRBJ1-2, with D possibly TRBD1 on 5 matching bases. Trimming stripped 0 bases from V and 8 bases from J, with 14 bases between. CDR3 length: 14 residues. CDR1 SGHRS and CDR2 YFSETQ come from the germline V gene.

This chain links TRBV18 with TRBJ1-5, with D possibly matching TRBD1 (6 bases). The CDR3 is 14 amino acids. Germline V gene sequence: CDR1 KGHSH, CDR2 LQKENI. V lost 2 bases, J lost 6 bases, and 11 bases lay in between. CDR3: CASSPYGGPQPQHF. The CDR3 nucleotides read TGTGCCAGCTCACCATATGGGGGCCCTCAGCCCCAGCATTTT.

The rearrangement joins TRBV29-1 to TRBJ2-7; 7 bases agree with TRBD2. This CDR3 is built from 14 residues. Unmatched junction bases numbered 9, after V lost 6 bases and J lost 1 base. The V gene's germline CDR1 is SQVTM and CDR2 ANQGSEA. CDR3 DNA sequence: TGCAGCGTCGGTGGACGGGGGGAGTCCTACGAGCAGTACTTC. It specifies CSVGGRGESYEQYF.

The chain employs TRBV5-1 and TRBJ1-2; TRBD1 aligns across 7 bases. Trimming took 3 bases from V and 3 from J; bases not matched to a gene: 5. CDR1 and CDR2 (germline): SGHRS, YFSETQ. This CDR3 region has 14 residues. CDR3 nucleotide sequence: TGCGCCAGCAGCTACTCCGGGACAGACTATGGCTACACCTTC. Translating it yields CASSYSGTDYGYTF.

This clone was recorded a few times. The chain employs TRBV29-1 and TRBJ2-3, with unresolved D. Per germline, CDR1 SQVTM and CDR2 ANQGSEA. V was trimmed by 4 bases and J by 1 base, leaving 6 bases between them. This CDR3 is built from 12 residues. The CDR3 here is CSVVLGTDTQYF. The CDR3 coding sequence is TGCAGCGTTGTGCTCGGCACAGATACGCAGTATTTT.

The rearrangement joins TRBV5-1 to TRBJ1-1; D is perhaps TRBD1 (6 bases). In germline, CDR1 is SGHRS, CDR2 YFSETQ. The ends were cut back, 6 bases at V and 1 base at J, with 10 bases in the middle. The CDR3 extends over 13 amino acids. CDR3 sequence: CASKWGANTEAFF. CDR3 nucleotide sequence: TGCGCCAGCAAGTGGGGGGCGAACACTGAAGCTTTCTTT.

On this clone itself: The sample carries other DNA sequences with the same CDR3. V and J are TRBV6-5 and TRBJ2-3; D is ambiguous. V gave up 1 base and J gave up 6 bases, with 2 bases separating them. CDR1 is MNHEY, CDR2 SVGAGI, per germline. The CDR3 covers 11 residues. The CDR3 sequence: CASSYLDTQYF. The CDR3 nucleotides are TGTGCCAGCAGTTACTTGGATACGCAGTATTTT.

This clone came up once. The CDR3 nucleotides are TGTGCCTGGAGCTCTACCGGGGAGCTGTTTTTT. Encoded protein: CAWSSTGELFF. The rearrangement links TRBV30 to TRBJ2-2; D uncertain. The germline V gene has CDR1 GTSNPN and CDR2 SVGIG (reference sequence). The CDR3 totals 11 residues. The ends were cut back, 3 bases at V and 5 bases at J, with 4 bases in the middle.

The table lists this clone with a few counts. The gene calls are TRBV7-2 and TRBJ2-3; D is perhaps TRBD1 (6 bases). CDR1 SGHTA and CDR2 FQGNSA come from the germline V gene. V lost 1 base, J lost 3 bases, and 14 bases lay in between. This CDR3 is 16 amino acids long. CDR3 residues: CASSLVGGPPTDTQYF. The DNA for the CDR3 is TGTGCCAGCAGCTTAGTAGGGGGTCCCCCGACAGATACGCAGTATTTT.

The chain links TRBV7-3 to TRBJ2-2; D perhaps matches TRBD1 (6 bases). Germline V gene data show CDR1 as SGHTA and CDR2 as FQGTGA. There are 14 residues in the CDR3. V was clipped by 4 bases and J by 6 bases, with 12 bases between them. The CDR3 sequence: CASSSLDSPGELFF. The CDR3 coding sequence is TGTGCCAGCAGCTCCTTGGACAGTCCCGGGGAGCTGTTTTTT.

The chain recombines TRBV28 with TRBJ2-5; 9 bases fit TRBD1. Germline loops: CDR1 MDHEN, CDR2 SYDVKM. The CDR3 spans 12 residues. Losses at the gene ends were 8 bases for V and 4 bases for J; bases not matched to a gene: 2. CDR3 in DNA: TGTGCCAGCCTGGGACAGGGAGAGACCCAGTACTTC. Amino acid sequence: CASLGQGETQYF.